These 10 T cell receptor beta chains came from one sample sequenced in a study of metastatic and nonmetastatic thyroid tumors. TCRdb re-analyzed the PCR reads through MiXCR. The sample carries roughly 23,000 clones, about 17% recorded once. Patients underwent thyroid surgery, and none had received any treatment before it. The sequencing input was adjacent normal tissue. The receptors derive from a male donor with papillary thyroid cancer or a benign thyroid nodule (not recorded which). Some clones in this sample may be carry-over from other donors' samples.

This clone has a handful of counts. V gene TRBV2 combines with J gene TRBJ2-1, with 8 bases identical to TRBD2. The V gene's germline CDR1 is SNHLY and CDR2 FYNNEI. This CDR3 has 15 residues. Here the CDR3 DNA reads TGTGCTATCCTCCCTACCCGGGGGGGCCGGAATGAGCAGTTCTTC. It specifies CAILPTRGGRNEQFF.

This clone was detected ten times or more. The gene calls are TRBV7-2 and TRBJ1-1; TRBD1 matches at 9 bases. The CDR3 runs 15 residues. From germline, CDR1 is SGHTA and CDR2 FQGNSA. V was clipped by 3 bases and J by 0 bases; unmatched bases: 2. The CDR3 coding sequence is TGTGCCAGCAGCTTTCGGACAGGGGTGAACACTGAAGCTTTCTTT. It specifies CASSFRTGVNTEAFF.

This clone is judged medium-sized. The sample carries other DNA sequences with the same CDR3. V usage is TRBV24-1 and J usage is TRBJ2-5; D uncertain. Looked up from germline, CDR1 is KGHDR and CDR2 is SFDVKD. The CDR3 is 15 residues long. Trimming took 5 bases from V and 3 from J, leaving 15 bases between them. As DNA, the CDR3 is TGTGCCACCAGTGCAGTCAGCAGCCCGAAAGAGACCCAGTACTTC. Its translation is CATSAVSSPKETQYF.

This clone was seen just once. The CDR3 DNA is TGTGCTACGGAGGAGCGGGAAGTCCTTTCCTACGAGCAGTACGTC. Residues: CATEEREVLSYEQYV. The rearrangement uses TRBV7-7 and TRBJ2-7; 7 bases fit TRBD2. This CDR3 has 15 amino acids. From germline, CDR1 is SSHAT and CDR2 FNYEAQ (reference sequence).

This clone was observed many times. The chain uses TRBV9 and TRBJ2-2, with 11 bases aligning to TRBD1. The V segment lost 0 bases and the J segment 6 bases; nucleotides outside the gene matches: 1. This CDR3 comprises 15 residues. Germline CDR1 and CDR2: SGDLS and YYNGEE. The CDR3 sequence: CASSVGDRGAGELFF. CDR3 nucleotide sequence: TGTGCCAGCAGCGTAGGGGACAGGGGGGCCGGGGAGCTGTTTTTT.

The CDR3 is CASSVFGTVGTEAFF. Written as DNA, the CDR3 is TGTGCCAGCAGCGTTTTCGGGACAGTTGGCACTGAAGCTTTCTTT. The chain is built from TRBV11-2 and TRBJ1-1, with 7 bases that match TRBD1. Germline V gene lookup returns CDR1 SGHAT and CDR2 FQNNGV. Unmatched junction bases numbered 10, after V lost 5 bases and J lost 4 bases. CDR3 length: 15 amino acids.

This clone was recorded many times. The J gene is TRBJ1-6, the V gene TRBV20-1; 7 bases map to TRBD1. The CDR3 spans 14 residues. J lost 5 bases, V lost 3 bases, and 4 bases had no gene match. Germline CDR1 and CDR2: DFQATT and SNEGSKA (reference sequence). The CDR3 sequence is CSARQGVDNSPLHF. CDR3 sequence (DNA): TGCAGTGCTAGGCAGGGGGTCGATAATTCACCCCTCCACTTT.

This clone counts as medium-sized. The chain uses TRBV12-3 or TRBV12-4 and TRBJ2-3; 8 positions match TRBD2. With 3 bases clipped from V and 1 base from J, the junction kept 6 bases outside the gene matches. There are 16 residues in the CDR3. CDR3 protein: CASSFRARGGTDTQYF. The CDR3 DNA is TGTGCCAGCAGTTTCAGGGCGCGGGGGGGCACAGATACGCAGTATTTT.

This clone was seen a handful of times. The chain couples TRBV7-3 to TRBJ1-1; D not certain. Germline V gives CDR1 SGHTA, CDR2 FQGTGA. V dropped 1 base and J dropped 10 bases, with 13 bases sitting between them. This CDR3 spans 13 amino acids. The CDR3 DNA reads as TGTGCCAGCAGCTTAAAGGCAGACGCTGGAGCTTTCTTT. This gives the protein CASSLKADAGAFF.

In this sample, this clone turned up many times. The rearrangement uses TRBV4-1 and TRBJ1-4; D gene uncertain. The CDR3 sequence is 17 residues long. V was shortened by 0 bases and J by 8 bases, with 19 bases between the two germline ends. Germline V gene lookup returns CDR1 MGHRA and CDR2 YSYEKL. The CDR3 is CASSQDGISQIMEKLFF. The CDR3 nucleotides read TGCGCCAGCAGCCAAGATGGGATATCTCAAATTATGGAAAAACTGTTTTTT.